These 3 T cell receptor beta chains share one sample of origin, sequenced in a study of T cells in localized non-small cell lung cancer. Clones were read by immunoSEQ multiplex PCR, and TCRdb kept only the in-frame ones, dropping some. This table has 65,000 to 95,000 clones, around three quarters appearing once. The sequencing used PBMCs, collected before any cancer treatment. All receptors come from a man aged 35 to 69 with stage II squamous cell lung carcinoma.

The chain employs TRBV5-1 and TRBJ2-6; 16 bases agree with TRBD2. V lost 7 bases, J lost 1 base, and 14 bases stayed unmatched. The CDR3 runs 21 residues. Germline assignment: CDR1 SGHRS and CDR2 YFSETQ. For the CDR3, the DNA is TGCGCCAGCTCCCCCAACGGGGGACTAGCGGGGGGGAGTTCTGGGGCCAACGTCCTGACTTTC. Translation gives CASSPNGGLAGGSSGANVLTF.

This clone was observed a handful of times. The chain employs TRBV15 and TRBJ1-4; D possibly corresponds to TRBD1 (6 bases). Germline loops: CDR1 LNHNV, CDR2 YYDKDF (reference sequence). The CDR3 is 13 residues long. V was trimmed by 6 bases and J by 7 bases, leaving 12 bases between them. The CDR3 region is CATRRPGVEKLFF. CDR3 nucleotide sequence: TGTGCCACCAGAAGGCCAGGGGTTGAAAAACTGTTTTTT.

CDR3 residues: CASSKGAPGEQYF. The CDR3 bases are TGTGCCAGTAGTAAGGGGGCGCCGGGGGAGCAGTACTTC. The J gene is TRBJ2-7, the V gene TRBV19, with 7 bases lining up with TRBD1. The CDR3 has 13 residues. Germline CDR1 and CDR2: LNHDA and SQIVND (reference sequence). V shed 4 bases and J 7 bases; nucleotides not matched to a gene: 7.